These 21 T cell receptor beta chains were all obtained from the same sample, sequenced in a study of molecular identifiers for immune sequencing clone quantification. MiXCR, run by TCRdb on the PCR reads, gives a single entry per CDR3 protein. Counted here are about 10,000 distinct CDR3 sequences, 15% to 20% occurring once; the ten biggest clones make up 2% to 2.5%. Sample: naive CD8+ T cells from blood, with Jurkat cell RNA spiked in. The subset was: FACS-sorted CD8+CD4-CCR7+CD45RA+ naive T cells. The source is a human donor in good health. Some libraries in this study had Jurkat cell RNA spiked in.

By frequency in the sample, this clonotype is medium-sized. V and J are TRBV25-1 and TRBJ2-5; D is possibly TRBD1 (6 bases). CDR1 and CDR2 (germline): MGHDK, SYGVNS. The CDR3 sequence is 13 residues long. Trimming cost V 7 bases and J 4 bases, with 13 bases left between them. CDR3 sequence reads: CASTNDRRETQYF. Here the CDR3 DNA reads TGTGCCAGCACCAACGACAGGCGAGAGACCCAGTACTTC. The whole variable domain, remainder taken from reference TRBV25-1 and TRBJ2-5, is EADIYQTPRYLVIGTGKKITLECSQTMGHDKMYWYQQDPGMELHLIHYSYGVNSTEKGDLSSESTVSRIRTEHFPLTLESARPSHTSQYLCASTNDRRETQYFGPGTRLLVL.

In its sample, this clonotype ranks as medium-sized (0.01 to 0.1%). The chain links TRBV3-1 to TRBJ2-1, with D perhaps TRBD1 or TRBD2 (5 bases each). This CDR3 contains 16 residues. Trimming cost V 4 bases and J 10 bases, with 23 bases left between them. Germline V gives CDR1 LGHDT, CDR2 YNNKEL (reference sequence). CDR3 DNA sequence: TGTGCCAGCAGCCCTGGGAGCAGCGAGGGGCGCTGGGAGCAGTTCTTC. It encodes CASSPGSSEGRWEQFF.

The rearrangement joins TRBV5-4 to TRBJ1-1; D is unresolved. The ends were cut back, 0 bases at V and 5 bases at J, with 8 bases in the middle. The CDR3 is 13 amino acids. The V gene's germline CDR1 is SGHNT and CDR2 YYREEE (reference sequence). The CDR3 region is CASSLDLGTEAFF. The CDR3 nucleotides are TGTGCCAGCAGCTTGGATCTGGGGACTGAAGCTTTCTTT.

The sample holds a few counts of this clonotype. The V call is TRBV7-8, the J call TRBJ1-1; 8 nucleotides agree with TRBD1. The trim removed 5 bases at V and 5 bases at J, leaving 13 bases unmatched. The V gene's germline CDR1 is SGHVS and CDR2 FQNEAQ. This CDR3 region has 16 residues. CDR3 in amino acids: CASSKGQVGPTTEAFF. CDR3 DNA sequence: TGTGCCAGCAGCAAGGGACAGGTGGGCCCCACAACTGAAGCTTTCTTT.

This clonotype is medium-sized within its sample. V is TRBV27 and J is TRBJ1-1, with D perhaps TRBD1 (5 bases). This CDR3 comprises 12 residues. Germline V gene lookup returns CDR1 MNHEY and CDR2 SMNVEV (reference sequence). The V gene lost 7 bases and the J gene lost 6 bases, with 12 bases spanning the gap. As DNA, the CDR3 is TGTGCCAGCATGACGGGGGGGTCTGAAGCTTTCTTT. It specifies CASMTGGSEAFF.

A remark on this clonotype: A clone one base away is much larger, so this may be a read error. CDR3 DNA sequence: TGTGCCAGCAGCTTTACAATGGGACGGCCCTCCTACGAGCAGTACTTC. This sequence encodes CASSFTMGRPSYEQYF. V and J are TRBV7-9 and TRBJ2-7; the D gene could be TRBD1 or TRBD2 (5 bases each). Germline CDR1 and CDR2: SEHNR and FQNEAQ (reference sequence). The ends were cut back, 3 bases at V and 0 bases at J, with 15 bases in the middle. The CDR3 length is 16 residues.

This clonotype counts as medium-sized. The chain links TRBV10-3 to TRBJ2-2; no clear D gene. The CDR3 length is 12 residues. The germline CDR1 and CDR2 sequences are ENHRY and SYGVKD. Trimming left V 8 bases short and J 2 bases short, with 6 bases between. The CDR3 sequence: CAIPANTGELFF. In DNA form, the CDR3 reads TGTGCCATCCCCGCTAACACCGGGGAGCTGTTTTTT.

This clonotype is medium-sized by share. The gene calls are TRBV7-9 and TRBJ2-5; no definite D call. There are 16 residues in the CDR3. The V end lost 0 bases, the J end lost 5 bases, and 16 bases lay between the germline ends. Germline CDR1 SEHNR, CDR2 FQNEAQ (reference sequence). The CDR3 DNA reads TGTGCCAGCAGCTTAGCAGTGGGCAGGCTGGGTGAGACCCAGTACTTC. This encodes CASSLAVGRLGETQYF.

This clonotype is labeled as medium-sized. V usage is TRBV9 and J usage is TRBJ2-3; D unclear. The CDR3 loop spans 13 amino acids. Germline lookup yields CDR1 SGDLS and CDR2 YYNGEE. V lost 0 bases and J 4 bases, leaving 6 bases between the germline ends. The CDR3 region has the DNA TGTGCCAGCAGCGTAGGGTACGCAGATACGCAGTATTTT. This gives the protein CASSVGYADTQYF. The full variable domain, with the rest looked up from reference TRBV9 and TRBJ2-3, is DSGVTQTPKHLITATGQRVTLRCSPRSGDLSVYWYQQSLDQGLQFLIQYYNGEERAKGNILERFSAQQFPDLHSELNLSSLELGDSALYFCASSVGYADTQYFGPGTRLTVL.

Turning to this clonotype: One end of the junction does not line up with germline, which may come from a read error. The CDR3 protein is CTSRTVVSTDTQYF. CDR3 nucleotide sequence: TGTACCAGTAGGACTGTCGTAAGCACAGATACGCAGTATTTT. This chain connects TRBV12-3 or TRBV12-4 to TRBJ2-3, with a tentative D call TRBD2 (5 bases). The CDR3 is 14 residues long.

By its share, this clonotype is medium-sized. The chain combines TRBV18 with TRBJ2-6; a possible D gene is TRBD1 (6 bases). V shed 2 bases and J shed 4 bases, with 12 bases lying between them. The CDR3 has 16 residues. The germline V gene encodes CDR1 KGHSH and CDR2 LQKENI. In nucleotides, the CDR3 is TGTGCCAGCTCACCAACACAGGGAGTCGGGGCCAACGTCCTGACTTTC. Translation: CASSPTQGVGANVLTF. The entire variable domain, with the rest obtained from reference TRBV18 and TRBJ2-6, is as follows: NAGVMQNPRHLVRRRGQEARLRCSPMKGHSHVYWYRQLPEEGLKFMVYLQKENIIDESGMPKERFSAEFPKEGPSILRIQQVVRGDSAAYFCASSPTQGVGANVLTFGAGSRLTVL.

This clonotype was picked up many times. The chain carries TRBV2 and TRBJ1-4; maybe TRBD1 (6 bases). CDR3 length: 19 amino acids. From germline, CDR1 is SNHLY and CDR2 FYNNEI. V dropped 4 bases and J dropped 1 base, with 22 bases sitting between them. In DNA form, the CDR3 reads TGTGCCAGCAGTGTAAACCCCAACGGGGACATCGGAACTAATGAAAAACTGTTTTTT. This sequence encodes CASSVNPNGDIGTNEKLFF.

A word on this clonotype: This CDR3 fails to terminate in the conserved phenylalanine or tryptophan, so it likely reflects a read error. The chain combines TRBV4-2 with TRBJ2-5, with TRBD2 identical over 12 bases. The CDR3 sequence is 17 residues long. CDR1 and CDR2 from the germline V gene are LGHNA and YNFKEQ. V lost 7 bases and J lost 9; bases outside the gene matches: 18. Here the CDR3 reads CASNQNPSGRAGYAQYL. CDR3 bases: TGTGCCAGCAACCAGAATCCTAGCGGGAGGGCGGGGTACGCCCAGTACCTC.

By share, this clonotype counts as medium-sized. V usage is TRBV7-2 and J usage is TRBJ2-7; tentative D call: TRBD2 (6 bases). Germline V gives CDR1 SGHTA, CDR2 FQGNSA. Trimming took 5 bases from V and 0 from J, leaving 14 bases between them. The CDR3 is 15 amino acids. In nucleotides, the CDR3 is TGTGCCAGCAGCCTGGGACTTGGAAGCTCCTACGAGCAGTACTTC. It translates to CASSLGLGSSYEQYF.

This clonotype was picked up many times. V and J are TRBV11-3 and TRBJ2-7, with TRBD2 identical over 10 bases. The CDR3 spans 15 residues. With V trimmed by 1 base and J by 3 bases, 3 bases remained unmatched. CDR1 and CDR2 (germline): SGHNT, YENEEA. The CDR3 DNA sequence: TGTGCCAGCAGCTTAGGCCTAGCGGGAGACTACGAGCAGTACTTC. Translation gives CASSLGLAGDYEQYF. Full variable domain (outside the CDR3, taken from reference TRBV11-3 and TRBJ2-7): EAGVVQSPRYKIIEKKQPVAFWCNPISGHNTLYWYLQNLGQGPELLIRYENEEAVDDSQLPKDRFSAERLKGVDSTLKIQPAELGDSAVYLCASSLGLAGDYEQYFGPGTRLTVT.

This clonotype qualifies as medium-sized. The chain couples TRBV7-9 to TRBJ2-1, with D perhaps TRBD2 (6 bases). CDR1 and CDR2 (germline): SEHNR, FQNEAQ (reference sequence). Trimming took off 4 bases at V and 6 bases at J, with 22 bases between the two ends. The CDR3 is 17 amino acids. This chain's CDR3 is CASSSIGGIRTRNEQFF. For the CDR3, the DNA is TGTGCCAGCAGCTCCATCGGGGGTATCCGAACTCGCAATGAGCAGTTCTTC.

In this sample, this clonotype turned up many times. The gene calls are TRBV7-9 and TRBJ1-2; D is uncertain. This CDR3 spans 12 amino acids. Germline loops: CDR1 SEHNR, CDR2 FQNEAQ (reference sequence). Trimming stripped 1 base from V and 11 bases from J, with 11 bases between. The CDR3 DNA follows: TGTGCCAGCAGCTTAGAACTGAGGTCGTACACCTTC. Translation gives CASSLELRSYTF.

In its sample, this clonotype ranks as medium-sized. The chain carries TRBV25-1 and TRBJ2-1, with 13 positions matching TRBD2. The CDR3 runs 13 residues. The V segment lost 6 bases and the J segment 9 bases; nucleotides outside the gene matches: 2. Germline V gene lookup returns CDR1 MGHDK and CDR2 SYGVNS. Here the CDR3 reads CASRGTSGTEQFF. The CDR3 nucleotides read TGTGCCAGCAGGGGGACTAGCGGGACTGAGCAGTTCTTC.

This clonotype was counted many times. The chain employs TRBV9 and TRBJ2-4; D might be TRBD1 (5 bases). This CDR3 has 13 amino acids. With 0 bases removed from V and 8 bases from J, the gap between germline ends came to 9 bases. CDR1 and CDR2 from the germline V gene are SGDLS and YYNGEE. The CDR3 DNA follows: TGTGCCAGCAGCGTAGGGCAGGGTGACATTCAGTACTTC. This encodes CASSVGQGDIQYF.

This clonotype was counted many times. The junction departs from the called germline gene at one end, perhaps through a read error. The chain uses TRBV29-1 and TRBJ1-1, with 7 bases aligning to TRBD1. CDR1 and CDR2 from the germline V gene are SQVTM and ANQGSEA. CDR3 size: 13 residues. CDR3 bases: TGCAGCGTTGAGATCAGGGGGAACACTGGAGCTTTCTTT. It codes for CSVEIRGNTGAFF.

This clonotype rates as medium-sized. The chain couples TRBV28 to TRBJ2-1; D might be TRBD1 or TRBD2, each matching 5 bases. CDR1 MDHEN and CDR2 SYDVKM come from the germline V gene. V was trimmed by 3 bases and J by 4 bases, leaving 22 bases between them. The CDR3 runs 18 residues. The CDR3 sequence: CASSFGGAYTATYNEQFF. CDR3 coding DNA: TGTGCCAGCAGTTTTGGGGGAGCATACACCGCCACTTACAATGAGCAGTTCTTC.